This T cell receptor (beta chain) is from a study of blood T cell repertoires in COVID-19. Study summary: Both acute and convalescent COVID-19 samples were obtained from the United States, Italy and Spain.

The method was immunoSEQ multiplex PCR; TCRdb's version includes in-frame clones alone and lacks a portion of them. The repertoire consists of 200,000 to 250,000 clones, with 75% to 90% occurring once and the leading ten covering under 3.5%. The CDR3 has 14 amino acids. V lost 3 bases to trimming and J lost 1 base, with 10 bases between them. Germline V CDR1 and CDR2: ENHRY, SYGVKD. The chain employs TRBV10-3 and TRBJ2-7, with a tentative D call TRBD1 (6 bases). The TCR was taken from a man younger than 40 with COVID-19, enrolled during active disease. Sequenced: peripheral blood. CDR3 bases: TGTGCCATCAGTGAAGGGGACAATTCCTACGAGCAGTACTTC. It yields the protein CAISEGDNSYEQYF.